The 27 T cell receptor beta chains below were found in one sample sequenced in a study of cytomegalovirus exposure and HLA in healthy donors. Use of 60 Vbeta and 13 Jbeta primers characterized the PCR. Sequencing used immunoSEQ multiplex PCR; TCRdb keeps in-frame clones, though not all of them. The table shows 95,000 to 110,000 clones, with roughly 77% occurring only once. The sequenced material came from PBMCs. These receptors were taken from a woman under 30 in good health and CMV-seropositive.

The rearrangement links TRBV27 to TRBJ2-7, with D perhaps matching TRBD1 (6 bases). V was cut by 0 bases and J by 6 bases, with 15 bases left in between. Germline values: CDR1 MNHEY, CDR2 SMNVEV (reference sequence). This CDR3 is 15 amino acids long. The CDR3 bases are TGTGCCAGCAGTTTATCGGCGGACAGAACCTGCGAGCAGTACTTC. It translates to CASSLSADRTCEQYF.

V gene TRBV5-6 combines with J gene TRBJ2-7, with TRBD1 identical over 11 bases. Germline assignment: CDR1 SGHDT and CDR2 YYEEEE. CDR3 length: 14 residues. The V segment lost 6 bases and the J segment 6 bases; nucleotides outside the gene matches: 8. This CDR3 reads CASTQDRGRVEQYF. CDR3 bases: TGTGCCAGCACTCAGGACAGGGGGCGAGTCGAGCAGTACTTC.

This clone was seen a handful of times. The chain combines TRBV2 with TRBJ1-4; weak D call: TRBD1 (5 bases). V was clipped by 3 bases and J by 5 bases, with 16 bases between them. Germline V gene lookup returns CDR1 SNHLY and CDR2 FYNNEI. The CDR3 sequence is 16 residues long. The CDR3 sequence is CASSDSQGGPNEKLFF. The CDR3 nucleotides read TGTGCCAGCAGTGATAGCCAGGGAGGTCCAAATGAAAAACTGTTTTTT.

The chain employs TRBV7-3 and TRBJ2-2; D not resolved. Germline V gene data show CDR1 as SGHTA and CDR2 as FQGTGA. The CDR3 extends over 14 amino acids. V lost 6 bases and J 7 bases, leaving 15 bases between the germline ends. The CDR3 DNA is TGTGCCAGCAGTCCTAACCGCGCTGACGGGGAGCTGTTTTTT. This encodes CASSPNRADGELFF.

This clone has just a few counts. The rearrangement joins TRBV5-5 to TRBJ2-3, with D possibly TRBD2 on 6 matching bases. Germline V gene data show CDR1 as SGHKS and CDR2 as YYEKEE (reference sequence). Trimming left V 4 bases short and J 0 bases short, with 9 bases between. The CDR3 is 14 amino acids. CDR3 in DNA: TGTGCCAGCAGCCCAAGCGGGAGCACAGATACGCAGTATTTT. It translates to CASSPSGSTDTQYF.

The V call is TRBV5-6, the J call TRBJ2-3; D is undetermined. There are 16 residues in the CDR3. CDR1 is SGHDT and CDR2 is YYEEEE in the germline V gene. Deletions cut 4 bases from V and 0 bases from J, with 15 bases between. CDR3 nucleotides: TGTGCCAGCAGCCCCTTCCCCGCAACTAGCACAGATACGCAGTATTTT. Translated, it gives CASSPFPATSTDTQYF.

This clone is a singleton in its sample. The rearrangement links TRBV5-4 to TRBJ1-2; D is possibly TRBD1 (5 bases). The V end was cut by 4 bases, the J end by 2 bases, with 12 bases between. The CDR3 is 14 residues long. The germline CDR1 and CDR2 sequences are SGHNT and YYREEE (reference sequence). The CDR3 DNA reads as TGTGCCAGCAGCCCGATGGGGGGGAACTATGGCTACACCTTC. This sequence encodes CASSPMGGNYGYTF.

This clone has more than one count but fewer than ten. The rearrangement uses TRBV7-3 and TRBJ2-1, with 13 bases identical to TRBD2. V shed 3 bases and J 12 bases; nucleotides not matched to a gene: 11. Per germline, CDR1 SGHTA and CDR2 FQGTGA. The CDR3 runs to 16 residues. CDR3 loop: CASSLEGLAGTELQFF. CDR3 in DNA: TGTGCCAGCAGCTTGGAGGGACTAGCGGGAACTGAATTGCAGTTCTTC.

The J gene is TRBJ2-1, the V gene TRBV7-8, with D possibly TRBD1 on 6 matching bases. This CDR3 has 16 residues. Germline CDR1 is SGHVS and CDR2 is FQNEAQ. V was trimmed by 5 bases and J by 0 bases, leaving 14 bases between them. Written as DNA, the CDR3 is TGTGCCAGCAGCCGTACAGCGGACAGCTCCTACAATGAGCAGTTCTTC. As protein: CASSRTADSSYNEQFF.

The chain uses TRBV14 and TRBJ2-5, with D perhaps matching TRBD1 (6 bases). V was clipped by 6 bases and J by 7 bases, with 21 bases between them. Germline CDR1 and CDR2: SGHDN and FVKESK. CDR3 length equals 15 residues. The CDR3 reads CASRKLRGSKGTQYF. For the CDR3, the DNA is TGTGCCAGCAGGAAGTTGAGGGGGTCAAAAGGGACCCAGTACTTC.

This clone was seen more than once but under ten times. The V and J genes are TRBV10-1 and TRBJ2-1; TRBD1 agrees at 7 bases. The germline V gene encodes CDR1 WNHNN and CDR2 SYGVQD (reference sequence). This CDR3 comprises 14 residues. With V trimmed by 4 bases and J by 4 bases, 4 bases remained unmatched. The CDR3 DNA reads as TGCGCCAGCAGTGGTGGGACAGCGTACAATGAGCAGTTCTTC. It specifies CASSGGTAYNEQFF.

The V call is TRBV13, the J call TRBJ2-3, with TRBD2 identical over 10 bases. The CDR3 length is 17 residues. CDR1 and CDR2 from the germline V gene are PRHDT and FYEKMQ (reference sequence). V trimming: 5 bases; J trimming: 4 bases; junction bases outside the gene matches: 12. The CDR3 DNA reads TGTGCCAGCAGCCCCCCCCAGCGGGGGGGTGGCCCAGATACGCAGTATTTT. It codes for CASSPPQRGGGPDTQYF.

The chain couples TRBV7-3 to TRBJ1-6; 8 bases align to TRBD1. CDR3 length: 17 residues. From germline, CDR1 is SGHTA and CDR2 FQGTGA. V gave up 2 bases and J gave up 8 bases; unmatched junction bases: 11. CDR3 loop: CASSLSGTGVGDSPLHF. The CDR3 nucleotides read TGTGCCAGCAGCTTATCGGGGACAGGCGTTGGGGATTCACCCCTCCACTTT.

This clone was seen only once. The rearrangement joins TRBV19 to TRBJ1-2; possibly TRBD1 for D (5 bases). The CDR3 has 14 amino acids. The germline V gene has CDR1 LNHDA and CDR2 SQIVND (reference sequence). The V and J ends lost 5 bases and 2 bases respectively, with 12 bases between them. CDR3 DNA: TGTGCCAGTAGTGGGGCAGGGAGGAACTATGGCTACACCTTC. As protein: CASSGAGRNYGYTF.

The rearrangement links TRBV19 to TRBJ2-3; D is perhaps TRBD1 (5 bases). Germline CDR1 LNHDA, CDR2 SQIVND (reference sequence). The CDR3 is 15 residues long. V shed 3 bases and J shed 4 bases, with 14 bases lying between them. CDR3 sequence reads: CASSMASGFPDTQYF. The CDR3 coding sequence is TGTGCCAGTAGTATGGCCTCAGGGTTCCCAGATACGCAGTATTTT.

This sequence joins TRBV5-6 and TRBJ1-5, with D unresolved. The germline V gene has CDR1 SGHDT and CDR2 YYEEEE. Trimming removed 4 bases from V and 1 base from J, with 9 bases in between. The length of the CDR3 is 14 residues. The CDR3 protein is CASSPGGSNQPQHF. For the CDR3, the DNA is TGTGCCAGCAGCCCCGGAGGGAGCAATCAGCCCCAGCATTTT. The full variable domain, completed using reference TRBV5-6 and TRBJ1-5, is DAGVTQSPTHLIKTRGQQVTLRCSPKSGHDTVSWYQQALGQGPQFIFQYYEEEERQRGNFPDRFSGHQFPNYSSELNVNALLLGDSALYLCASSPGGSNQPQHFGDGTRLSIL.

The chain joins TRBV28 to TRBJ2-1; 7 nucleotides agree with TRBD2. This CDR3 has 15 residues. J lost 6 bases, V lost 4 bases, and 9 bases had no gene match. CDR1 and CDR2 (germline): MDHEN, SYDVKM. The CDR3 sequence: CASSSSRDYSNEQFF. The CDR3 DNA sequence: TGTGCCAGCAGTTCAAGCCGGGACTACTCCAATGAGCAGTTCTTC.

The J gene is TRBJ2-1, the V gene TRBV9; D gene ambiguous. From germline, CDR1 is SGDLS and CDR2 YYNGEE. The ends were cut back, 3 bases at V and 12 bases at J, with 13 bases in the middle. The CDR3 spans 12 residues. The CDR3 is CASSGLEAGQFF. The CDR3 DNA reads TGTGCCAGCAGCGGATTAGAGGCTGGGCAGTTCTTC.

This clone was seen once. The J gene is TRBJ2-3, the V gene TRBV5-1; no clear D gene. The ends were cut back, 3 bases at V and 2 bases at J, with 10 bases in the middle. CDR1 is SGHRS and CDR2 is YFSETQ in the germline V gene. The CDR3 consists of 14 residues. The CDR3 loop reads CASSSLAPTDTQYF. CDR3 sequence (DNA): TGCGCCAGCAGCTCCTTAGCACCCACAGATACGCAGTATTTT.

The chain couples TRBV6-1 to TRBJ1-3; 8 nucleotides align to TRBD1. The CDR3 runs 13 residues. Trimming took 9 bases from V and 2 from J; bases not matched to a gene: 3. Germline V CDR1 and CDR2: MNHNS, SASEGT. This CDR3 is CASRTGTGNTIYF. The CDR3 coding sequence is TGTGCCAGTCGGACAGGGACTGGAAACACCATATATTTT.

The chain couples TRBV12-5 to TRBJ1-6; tentatively, D is TRBD1 (6 bases). The germline gives CDR1 LGHNT, CDR2 FRNRAP. CDR3 length equals 16 residues. V lost 2 bases and J lost 4, with 12 bases in between. CDR3 residues: CASGLWAGEYNSPLHF. CDR3 nucleotides: TGTGCTAGTGGTTTGTGGGCAGGGGAGTATAATTCACCCCTCCACTTT.

The chain joins TRBV11-1 to TRBJ1-4, with D hard to call. Germline V gene data show CDR1 as SGHAT and CDR2 as FQDESV (reference sequence). This CDR3 region has 13 residues. The V and J ends lost 7 bases and 5 bases respectively, with 11 bases between them. In nucleotides, the CDR3 is TGTGCCAGCAAGGCTCAGGTGAATGAAAAACTGTTTTTT. As protein: CASKAQVNEKLFF.

Only a few counts were recorded for this clone. This rearrangement joins TRBV6-6 to TRBJ2-3, with D maybe TRBD2 (5 bases). V lost 6 bases and J lost 0, with 13 bases in between. From germline, CDR1 is MNHNY and CDR2 SVGAGI (reference sequence). This CDR3 spans 15 amino acids. The DNA for the CDR3 is TGTGCCAGCAGCCCCCTAGCAGCTAGCACAGATACGCAGTATTTT. Protein sequence: CASSPLAASTDTQYF.

This clone was seen only a few times. The J gene is TRBJ2-1, the V gene TRBV28, with 10 bases that match TRBD2. The CDR3 sequence is 15 residues long. Germline V gives CDR1 MDHEN, CDR2 SYDVKM. V dropped 3 bases and J dropped 3; count of bases not matched to a gene: 2. CDR3 bases: TGTGCCAGCAGTTTTGGGACTAGCGTCTACAATGAGCAGTTCTTC. It is translated as CASSFGTSVYNEQFF.

The chain links TRBV28 to TRBJ2-7, with a tentative D call TRBD1 (5 bases). The germline V gene encodes CDR1 MDHEN and CDR2 SYDVKM. The ends were cut back, 2 bases at V and 7 bases at J, with 15 bases in the middle. This CDR3 contains 14 residues. The CDR3 coding sequence is TGTGCCAGCAGTTTAGGGGCCCCAGGTGGGGAGCAGTACTTC. Translating it yields CASSLGAPGGEQYF.

The chain employs TRBV11-2 and TRBJ2-1; a possible D gene is TRBD2 (6 bases). The V and J ends lost 0 bases and 3 bases respectively, with 12 bases between them. Per the germline V gene, CDR1 is SGHAT and CDR2 is FQNNGV. The CDR3 is made up of 16 amino acids. CDR3 sequence: CASSLDPRDFYNEQFF. The CDR3 bases are TGTGCCAGCAGCTTAGATCCACGGGACTTCTACAATGAGCAGTTCTTC.

The V gene is TRBV2, the J gene TRBJ1-3; D might be TRBD1 (5 bases). Between the trimmed V and J ends, which lost 1 base and 4 bases, there was a span of 11 bases. The CDR3 is made up of 15 amino acids. Germline lookup yields CDR1 SNHLY and CDR2 FYNNEI. The CDR3 loop is CASSEDQGSGNTIYF. DNA of the CDR3: TGTGCCAGCAGTGAAGACCAGGGATCAGGAAACACCATATATTTT.